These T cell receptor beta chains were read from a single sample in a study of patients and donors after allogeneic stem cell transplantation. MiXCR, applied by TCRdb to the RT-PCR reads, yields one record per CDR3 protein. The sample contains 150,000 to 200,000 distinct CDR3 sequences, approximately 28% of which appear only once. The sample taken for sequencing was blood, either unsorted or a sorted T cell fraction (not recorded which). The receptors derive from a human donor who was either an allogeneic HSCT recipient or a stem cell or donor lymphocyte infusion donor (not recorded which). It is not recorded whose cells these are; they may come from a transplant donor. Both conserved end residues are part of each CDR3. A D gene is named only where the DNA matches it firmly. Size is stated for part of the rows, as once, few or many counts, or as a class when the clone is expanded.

CDR3nt: TGTGCCAGCAGCTTTCGGGGCGGGAAGAGGGTTGAGCAGTTCTTC
CDR3aa: CASSFRGGKRVEQFF
v_gene: TRBV13
j_gene: TRBJ2-1
abundance: few
d_gene: .

CDR3nt: TGTGCCAGCAGTGACCCCGGGACTAGCCTGCACGAGCAGTACTTC
CDR3aa: CASSDPGTSLHEQYF
v_gene: TRBV6-2/TRBV6-3
j_gene: TRBJ2-7
abundance: .
d_gene: TRBD2

CDR3nt: TGCAGTGCTAGAATCCAGCTGGATTCACCCCTCCACTTT
CDR3aa: CSARIQLDSPLHF
v_gene: TRBV20-1
j_gene: TRBJ1-6
abundance: .
d_gene: .

CDR3nt: TGCGCCAGCAGCCAGAACCAAGGGGCTACGCAGTATTTT
CDR3aa: CASSQNQGATQYF
v_gene: TRBV4-3
j_gene: TRBJ2-3
abundance: .
d_gene: .

CDR3nt: TGTGCCAGCAGCTTAGCATTAGCGGGAGGTTGGGACAATGAGCAGTTCTTC
CDR3aa: CASSLALAGGWDNEQFF
v_gene: TRBV7-8
j_gene: TRBJ2-1
abundance: .
d_gene: TRBD2

CDR3nt: TGTGCCAGCAGCTTTTTGCGGGGACTAGCGGGAGGGAGCTCCTACAATGAGCAGTTCTTC
CDR3aa: CASSFLRGLAGGSSYNEQFF
v_gene: TRBV7-8
j_gene: TRBJ2-1
abundance: few
d_gene: TRBD2

CDR3nt: TGCAGCGTCGGACAGGCCCACTATGGCTACACCTTC
CDR3aa: CSVGQAHYGYTF
v_gene: TRBV29-1
j_gene: TRBJ1-2
abundance: .
d_gene: TRBD1

CDR3nt: TGCGCCAGCACCCCGGGGGCTCCGGGACGGGAGACCCAGTACTTC
CDR3aa: CASTPGAPGRETQYF
v_gene: TRBV5-1
j_gene: TRBJ2-5
abundance: few
d_gene: .

CDR3nt: TGTGCCAGCAGTCCGACACGTTTCGGCTACACCTTC
CDR3aa: CASSPTRFGYTF
v_gene: TRBV12-3/TRBV12-4
j_gene: TRBJ1-2
abundance: many
d_gene: .

CDR3nt: TGTGCTAGTGGCTTTAAGAACACTGAAGCTTTCTTT
CDR3aa: CASGFKNTEAFF
v_gene: TRBV12-5
j_gene: TRBJ1-1
abundance: few
d_gene: .

CDR3nt: TGTGCCACCTCTTCTACTAGAATGGGACAGGATAATGAAAAACTGTTTTTT
CDR3aa: CATSSTRMGQDNEKLFF
v_gene: TRBV15
j_gene: TRBJ1-4
abundance: few
d_gene: TRBD1

CDR3nt: TGTGCCAGCAGTTCCGGACCCGTGCCAAATGAGCAGTTCTTC
CDR3aa: CASSSGPVPNEQFF
v_gene: TRBV12-3/TRBV12-4
j_gene: TRBJ2-1
abundance: .
d_gene: .

CDR3nt: TGCAGCGTAACTGGATATCGGTTATTGAACTATGGCTACACCTTC
CDR3aa: CSVTGYRLLNYGYTF
v_gene: TRBV29-1
j_gene: TRBJ1-2
abundance: few
d_gene: .

CDR3nt: TGTGCCAGCAGTTTGGGCAGGGTGAGCTACGAGCAGTACTTC
CDR3aa: CASSLGRVSYEQYF
v_gene: TRBV27
j_gene: TRBJ2-7
abundance: once
d_gene: .

CDR3nt: TGTGCCAGCAGTTTATCCGGGACAGGGGGCGGCTACGAGCAGTACTTC
CDR3aa: CASSLSGTGGGYEQYF
v_gene: TRBV27
j_gene: TRBJ2-7
abundance: few
d_gene: TRBD1